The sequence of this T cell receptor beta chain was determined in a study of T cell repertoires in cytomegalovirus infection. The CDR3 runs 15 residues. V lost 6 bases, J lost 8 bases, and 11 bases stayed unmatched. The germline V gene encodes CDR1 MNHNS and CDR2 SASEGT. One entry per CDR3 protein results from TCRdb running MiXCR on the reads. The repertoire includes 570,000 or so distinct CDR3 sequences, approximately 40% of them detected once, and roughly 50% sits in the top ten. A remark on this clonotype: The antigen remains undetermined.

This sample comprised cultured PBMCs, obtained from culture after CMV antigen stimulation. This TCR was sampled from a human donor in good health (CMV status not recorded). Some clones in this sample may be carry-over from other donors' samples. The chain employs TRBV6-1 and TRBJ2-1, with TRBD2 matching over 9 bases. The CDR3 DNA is TGTGCCAGCAGAGGGGGGGCTAGCGGGGTCTATGAGCAGTTCTTC. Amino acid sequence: CASRGGASGVYEQFF.